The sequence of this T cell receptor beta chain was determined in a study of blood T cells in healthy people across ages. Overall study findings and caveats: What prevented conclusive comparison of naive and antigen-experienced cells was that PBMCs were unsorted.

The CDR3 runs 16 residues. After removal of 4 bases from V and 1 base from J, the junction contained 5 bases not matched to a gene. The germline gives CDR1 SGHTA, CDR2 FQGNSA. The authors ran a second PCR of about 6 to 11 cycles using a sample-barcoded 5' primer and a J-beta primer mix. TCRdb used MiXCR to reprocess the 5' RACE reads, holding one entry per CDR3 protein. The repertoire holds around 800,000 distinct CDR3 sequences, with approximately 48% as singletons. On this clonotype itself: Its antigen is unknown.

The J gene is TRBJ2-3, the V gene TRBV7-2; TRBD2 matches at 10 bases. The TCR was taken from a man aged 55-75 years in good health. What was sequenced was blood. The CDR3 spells CASSSNGLAGTDTQYF. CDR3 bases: TGTGCCAGCAGCTCAAACGGACTAGCGGGCACAGATACGCAGTATTTT.